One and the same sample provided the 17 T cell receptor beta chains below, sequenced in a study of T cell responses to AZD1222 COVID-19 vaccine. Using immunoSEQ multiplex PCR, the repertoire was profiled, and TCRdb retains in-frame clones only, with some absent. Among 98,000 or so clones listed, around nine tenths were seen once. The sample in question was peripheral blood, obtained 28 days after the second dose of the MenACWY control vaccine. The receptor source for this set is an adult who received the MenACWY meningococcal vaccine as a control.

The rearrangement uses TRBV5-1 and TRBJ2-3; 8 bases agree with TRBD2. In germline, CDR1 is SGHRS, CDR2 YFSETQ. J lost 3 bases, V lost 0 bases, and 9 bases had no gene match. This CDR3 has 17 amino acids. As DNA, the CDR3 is TGCGCCAGCAGCTTGGGATCCCTACGGGGGGGGACAGATACGCAGTATTTT. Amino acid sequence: CASSLGSLRGGTDTQYF. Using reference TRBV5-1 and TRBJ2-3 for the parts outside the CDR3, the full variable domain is KAGVTQTPRYLIKTRGQQVTLSCSPISGHRSVSWYQQTPGQGLQFLFEYFSETQRNKGNFPGRFSGRQFSNSRSEMNVSTLELGDSALYLCASSLGSLRGGTDTQYFGPGTRLTVL.

CDR3: CASSQDRSGNTIYF. DNA of the CDR3: TGCGCCAGCAGCCAAGATCGCTCTGGAAACACCATATATTTT. This chain links TRBV4-3 with TRBJ1-3, with D hard to call. The CDR3 has 14 residues. V was trimmed by 0 bases and J by 0 bases, leaving 3 bases between them. Germline V gene sequence: CDR1 LGHNA, CDR2 YSLEER.

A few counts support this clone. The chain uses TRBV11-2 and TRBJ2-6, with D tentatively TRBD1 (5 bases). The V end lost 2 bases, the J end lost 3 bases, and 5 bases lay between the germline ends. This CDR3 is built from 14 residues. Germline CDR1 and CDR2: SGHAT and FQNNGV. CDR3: CASSLQGGANVLTF. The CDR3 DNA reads TGTGCCAGCAGCTTACAGGGTGGGGCCAACGTCCTGACTTTC. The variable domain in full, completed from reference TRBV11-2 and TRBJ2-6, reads EAGVAQSPRYKIIEKRQSVAFWCNPISGHATLYWYQQILGQGPKLLIQFQNNGVVDDSQLPKDRFSAERLKGVDSTLKIQPAKLEDSAVYLCASSLQGGANVLTFGAGSRLTVL.

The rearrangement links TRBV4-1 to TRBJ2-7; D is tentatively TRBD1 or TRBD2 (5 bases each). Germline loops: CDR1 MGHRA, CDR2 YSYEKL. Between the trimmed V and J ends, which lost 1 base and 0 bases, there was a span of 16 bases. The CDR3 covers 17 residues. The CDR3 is CASSQGGEQAPSYEQYF. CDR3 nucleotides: TGCGCCAGCAGCCAAGGAGGGGAACAGGCCCCCTCCTACGAGCAGTACTTC.

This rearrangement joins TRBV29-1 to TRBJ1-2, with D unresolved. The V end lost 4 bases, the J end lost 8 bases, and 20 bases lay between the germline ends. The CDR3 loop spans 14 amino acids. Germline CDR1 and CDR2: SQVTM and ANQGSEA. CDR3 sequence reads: CSVGRLGPPSGYTF. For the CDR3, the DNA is TGCAGCGTTGGGAGACTCGGGCCACCATCAGGCTACACCTTC.

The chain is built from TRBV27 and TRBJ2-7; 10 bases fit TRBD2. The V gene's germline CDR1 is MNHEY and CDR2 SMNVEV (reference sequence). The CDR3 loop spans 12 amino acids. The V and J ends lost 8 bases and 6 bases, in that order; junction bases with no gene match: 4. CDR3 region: CASYSSGGEQYF. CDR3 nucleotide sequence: TGTGCCAGCTATTCTAGCGGGGGCGAGCAGTACTTC.

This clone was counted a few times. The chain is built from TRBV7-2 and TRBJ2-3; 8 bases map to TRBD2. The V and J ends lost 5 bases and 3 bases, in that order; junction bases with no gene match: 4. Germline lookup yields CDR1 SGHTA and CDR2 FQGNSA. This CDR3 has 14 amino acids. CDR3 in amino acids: CASSGGLVTDTQYF. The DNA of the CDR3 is TGTGCCAGCAGCGGGGGACTAGTTACAGATACGCAGTATTTT.

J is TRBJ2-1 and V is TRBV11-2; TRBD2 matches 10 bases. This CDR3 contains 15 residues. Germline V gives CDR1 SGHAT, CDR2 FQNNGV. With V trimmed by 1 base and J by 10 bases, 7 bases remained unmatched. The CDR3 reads CASSLGPSGGWEQFF. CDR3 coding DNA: TGTGCCAGCAGCTTAGGGCCTAGCGGGGGTTGGGAGCAGTTCTTC.

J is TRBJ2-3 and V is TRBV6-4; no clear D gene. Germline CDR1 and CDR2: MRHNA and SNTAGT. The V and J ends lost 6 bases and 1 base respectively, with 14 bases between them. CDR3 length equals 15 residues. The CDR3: CASSETSDGTDTQYF. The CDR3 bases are TGTGCCAGCAGCGAAACCTCGGACGGCACAGATACGCAGTATTTT.

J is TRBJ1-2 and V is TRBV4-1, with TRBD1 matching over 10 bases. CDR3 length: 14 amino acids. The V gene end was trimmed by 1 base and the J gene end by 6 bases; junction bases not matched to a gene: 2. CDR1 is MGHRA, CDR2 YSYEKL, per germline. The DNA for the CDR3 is TGCGCCAGCAGCCAAGTGGACAGGGGGAATGGCTACACCTTC. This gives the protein CASSQVDRGNGYTF.

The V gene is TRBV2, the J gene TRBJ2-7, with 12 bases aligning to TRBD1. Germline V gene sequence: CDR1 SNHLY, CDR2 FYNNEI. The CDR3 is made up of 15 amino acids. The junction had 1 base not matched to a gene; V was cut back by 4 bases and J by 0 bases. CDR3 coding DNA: TGTGCCAGCAGTGTGGGACAGGGGGCCTCCTACGAGCAGTACTTC. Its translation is CASSVGQGASYEQYF.

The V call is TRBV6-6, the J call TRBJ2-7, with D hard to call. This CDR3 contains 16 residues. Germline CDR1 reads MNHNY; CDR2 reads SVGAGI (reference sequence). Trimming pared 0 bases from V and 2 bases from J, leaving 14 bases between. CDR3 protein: CASSYSARSETYEQYF. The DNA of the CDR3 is TGTGCCAGCAGTTACTCAGCCAGGTCAGAGACCTACGAGCAGTACTTC.

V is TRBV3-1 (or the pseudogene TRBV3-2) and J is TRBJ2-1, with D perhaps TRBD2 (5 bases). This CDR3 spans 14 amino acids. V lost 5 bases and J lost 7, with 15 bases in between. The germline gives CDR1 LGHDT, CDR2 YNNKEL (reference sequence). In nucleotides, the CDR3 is TGTGCCAGCAGCAAAGCACTAGGGCGGAATGAGCAGTTCTTC. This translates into CASSKALGRNEQFF.

CDR3 residues: CASSIVAGALWNQPQHF. CDR3 nucleotides: TGTGCCAGTAGTATAGTGGCAGGGGCTCTATGGAATCAGCCCCAGCATTTT. The chain joins TRBV19 to TRBJ1-5; possibly TRBD1 for D (6 bases). Germline V gene sequence: CDR1 LNHDA, CDR2 SQIVND (reference sequence). The length of the CDR3 is 17 residues. Between the trimmed V and J ends, which lost 1 base and 4 bases, there was a span of 17 bases.

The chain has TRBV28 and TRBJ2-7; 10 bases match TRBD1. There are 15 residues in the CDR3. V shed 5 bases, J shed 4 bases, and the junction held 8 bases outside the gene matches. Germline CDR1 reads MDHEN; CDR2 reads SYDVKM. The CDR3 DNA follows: TGTGCCAGCAGTACTCAGACAGGGGGCTATTACGAGCAGTACTTC. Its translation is CASSTQTGGYYEQYF.

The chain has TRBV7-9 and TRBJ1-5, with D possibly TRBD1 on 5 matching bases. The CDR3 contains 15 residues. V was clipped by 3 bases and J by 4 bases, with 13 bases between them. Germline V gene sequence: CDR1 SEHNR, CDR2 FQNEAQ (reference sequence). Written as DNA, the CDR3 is TGTGCCAGCAGCTTTGCGGGCAGGGATAATCAGCCCCAGCATTTT. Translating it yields CASSFAGRDNQPQHF.

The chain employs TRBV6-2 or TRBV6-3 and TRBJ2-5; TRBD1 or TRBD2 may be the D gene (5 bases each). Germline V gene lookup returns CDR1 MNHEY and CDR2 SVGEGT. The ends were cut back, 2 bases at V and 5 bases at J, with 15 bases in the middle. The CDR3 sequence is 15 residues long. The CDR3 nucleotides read TGTGCCAGCAGTTACGGGGACCTATCGTGGGAGACCCAGTACTTC. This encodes CASSYGDLSWETQYF.